This entry describes one TCR beta chain. TCRdb's table, derived via immunoSEQ multiplex PCR, lists solely in-frame clones and lacks some. The sample consists of roughly 80,000 clones, approximately 90% of them appearing once. With 4 bases clipped from V and 3 bases from J, the junction kept 9 bases outside the gene matches. This CDR3 is built from 16 residues. From germline, CDR1 is SEHNR and CDR2 FQNEAQ (reference sequence). The data are from a study of T cell changes during pregnancy in multiple sclerosis. This receptor was obtained from a female donor with multiple sclerosis, enrolled in a pregnancy study. Sequenced material: peripheral blood, taken before pregnancy. The rearrangement uses TRBV7-9 and TRBJ2-1; 7 bases line up with TRBD2. CDR3 bases: TGTGCCAGCAGCTCCCTAGCGGCGAGGTACTACAATGAGCAGTTCTTC. It encodes CASSSLAARYYNEQFF.